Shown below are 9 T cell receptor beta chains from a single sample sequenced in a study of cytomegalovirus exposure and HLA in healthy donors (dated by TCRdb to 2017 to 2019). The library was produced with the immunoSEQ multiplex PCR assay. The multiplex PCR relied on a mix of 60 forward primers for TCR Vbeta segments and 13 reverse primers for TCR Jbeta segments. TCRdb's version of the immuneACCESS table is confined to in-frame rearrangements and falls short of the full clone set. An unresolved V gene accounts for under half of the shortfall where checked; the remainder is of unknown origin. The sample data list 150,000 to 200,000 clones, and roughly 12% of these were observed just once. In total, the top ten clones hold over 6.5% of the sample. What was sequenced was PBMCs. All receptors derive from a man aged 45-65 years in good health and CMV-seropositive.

The CDR3 spells CASSLQGTSGGIQETQYF. The CDR3, as DNA: TGTGCCAGCAGCCTCCAGGGTACTAGCGGGGGGATCCAAGAGACCCAGTACTTC. The rearrangement uses TRBV9 and TRBJ2-5; TRBD2 agrees at 12 bases. CDR3 length: 18 amino acids. The germline V gene encodes CDR1 SGDLS and CDR2 YYNGEE. Trimming at V came to 4 bases and at J to 1 base, leaving 11 bases not matched to a gene.

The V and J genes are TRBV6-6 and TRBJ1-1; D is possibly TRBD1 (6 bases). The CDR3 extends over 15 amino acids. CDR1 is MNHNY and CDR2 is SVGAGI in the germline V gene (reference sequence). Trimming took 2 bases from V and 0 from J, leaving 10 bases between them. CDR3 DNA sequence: TGTGCCAGCAGTTACACGGACAGAGTGAACACTGAAGCTTTCTTT. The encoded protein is CASSYTDRVNTEAFF.

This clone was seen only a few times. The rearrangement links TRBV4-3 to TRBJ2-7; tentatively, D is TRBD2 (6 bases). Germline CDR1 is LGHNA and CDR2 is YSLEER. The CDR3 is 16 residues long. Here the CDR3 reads CASSQDDGGAFYEQYV. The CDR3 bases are TGCGCAAGCAGCCAAGACGACGGAGGGGCCTTCTACGAGCAGTACGTC.

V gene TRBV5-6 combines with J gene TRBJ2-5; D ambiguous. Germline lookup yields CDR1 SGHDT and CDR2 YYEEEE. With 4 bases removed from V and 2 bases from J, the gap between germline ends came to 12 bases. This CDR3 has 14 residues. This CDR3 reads CASSLVTQQETQYF. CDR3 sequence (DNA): TGTGCCAGCAGCCTGGTAACACAACAAGAGACCCAGTACTTC.

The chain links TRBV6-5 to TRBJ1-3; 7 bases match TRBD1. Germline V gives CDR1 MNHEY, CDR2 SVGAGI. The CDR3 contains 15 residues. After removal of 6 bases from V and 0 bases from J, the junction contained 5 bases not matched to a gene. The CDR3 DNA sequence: TGTGCCAGCAGCCGGGACAGCTTCTCTGGAAACACCATATATTTT. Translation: CASSRDSFSGNTIYF.

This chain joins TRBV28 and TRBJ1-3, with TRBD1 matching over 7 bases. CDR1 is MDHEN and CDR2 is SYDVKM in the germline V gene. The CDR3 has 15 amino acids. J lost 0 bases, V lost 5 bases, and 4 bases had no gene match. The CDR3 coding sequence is TGTGCCAGCAGTAAGACAGGGAGCTCTGGAAACACCATATATTTT. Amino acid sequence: CASSKTGSSGNTIYF.

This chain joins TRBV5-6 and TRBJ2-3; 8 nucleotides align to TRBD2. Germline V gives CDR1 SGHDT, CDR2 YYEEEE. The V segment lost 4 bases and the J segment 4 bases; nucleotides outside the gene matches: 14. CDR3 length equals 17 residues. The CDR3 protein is CASSTSTGGQFSDTQYF. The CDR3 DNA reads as TGTGCCAGCAGCACTTCCACGGGGGGGCAGTTTTCAGATACGCAGTATTTT.

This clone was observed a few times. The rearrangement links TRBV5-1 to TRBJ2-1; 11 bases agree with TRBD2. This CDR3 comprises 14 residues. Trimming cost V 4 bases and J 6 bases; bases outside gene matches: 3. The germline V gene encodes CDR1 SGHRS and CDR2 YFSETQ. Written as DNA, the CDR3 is TGCGCCAGCAGCATTAGCGGGGGGGGCAATGAGCAGTTCTTC. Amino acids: CASSISGGGNEQFF.

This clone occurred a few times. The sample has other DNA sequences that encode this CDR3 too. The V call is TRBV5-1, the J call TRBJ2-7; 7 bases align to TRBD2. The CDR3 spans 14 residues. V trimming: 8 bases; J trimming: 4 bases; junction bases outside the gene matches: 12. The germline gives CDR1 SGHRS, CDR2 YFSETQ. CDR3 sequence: CASSPTGGPYEQYV. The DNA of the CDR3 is TGCGCCAGTTCCCCAACGGGGGGACCGTACGAGCAGTACGTC.